These 12 T cell receptor beta chains were all obtained from the same sample, sequenced in a study of cytomegalovirus exposure and HLA in healthy donors. The primer mix had 60 Vbeta and 13 Jbeta primers. Sequencing was performed with immunoSEQ multiplex PCR; in TCRdb, only in-frame clones are kept and a portion is missing. The table has over 100,000 clones, approximately 77% seen once. Sequencing used PBMCs. These receptors all stem from a woman in her thirties or forties in good health and CMV-seronegative.

V usage is TRBV6-1 and J usage is TRBJ1-5, with D perhaps matching TRBD1 (5 bases). The CDR3 has 14 residues. Between the trimmed V and J ends, which lost 6 bases and 3 bases, there was a span of 12 bases. The germline gives CDR1 MNHNS, CDR2 SASEGT. The CDR3 spells CASSQGDFNQPQHF. In nucleotides, the CDR3 is TGTGCCAGCAGCCAAGGGGATTTCAATCAGCCCCAGCATTTT.

This clone was counted only a few times. The CDR3 DNA reads TGCGCCAGCAGCCAAGGAGGACAGCCAGCGAACTATGGCTACACCTTC. It translates to CASSQGGQPANYGYTF. The chain joins TRBV4-1 to TRBJ1-2; tentative D call: TRBD1 (6 bases). The CDR3 runs to 16 residues. Between the trimmed V and J ends, which lost 1 base and 2 bases, there was a span of 14 bases. Per germline, CDR1 MGHRA and CDR2 YSYEKL.

V is TRBV7-9 and J is TRBJ2-5; TRBD1 agrees at 8 bases. Germline V gene sequence: CDR1 SEHNR, CDR2 FQNEAQ (reference sequence). The CDR3 sequence is 15 residues long. V dropped 2 bases and J dropped 4; count of bases not matched to a gene: 6. Here the CDR3 DNA reads TGTGCCAGCAGCTTAAGACAGGGGATGGGAGAGACCCAGTACTTC. Translation: CASSLRQGMGETQYF.

CDR3 sequence reads: CASSPGTGLNQPQHF. The DNA for the CDR3 is TGTGCCAGCAGCCCAGGGACAGGCCTCAATCAGCCCCAGCATTTT. The chain employs TRBV27 and TRBJ1-5; TRBD1 agrees at 8 bases. The CDR3 contains 15 residues. Losses at the gene ends were 6 bases for V and 3 bases for J; bases not matched to a gene: 7. The germline V gene has CDR1 MNHEY and CDR2 SMNVEV (reference sequence).

The rearrangement uses TRBV5-1 and TRBJ1-3; unclear D gene. Germline lookup yields CDR1 SGHRS and CDR2 YFSETQ. V was cut by 3 bases and J by 7 bases, with 23 bases left in between. The CDR3 spans 17 residues. Written as DNA, the CDR3 is TGCGCCAGCAGCTCGTACCCCAAGGCGGGTAACTCGAACACCATATATTTT. Translation: CASSSYPKAGNSNTIYF.

V is TRBV28 and J is TRBJ1-6; D perhaps matches TRBD1 (5 bases). CDR3 length: 15 amino acids. Germline V gene data show CDR1 as MDHEN and CDR2 as SYDVKM. Trimming removed 5 bases from V and 8 bases from J, with 16 bases in between. The CDR3 DNA reads as TGTGCCAGCAGTATCAGGGTGGGCGGTTATTCACCCCTCCACTTT. Encoded protein: CASSIRVGGYSPLHF. The full variable domain, with the rest looked up from reference TRBV28 and TRBJ1-6, is DVKVTQSSRYLVKRTGEKVFLECVQDMDHENMFWYRQDPGLGLRLIYFSYDVKMKEKGDIPEGYSVSREKKERFSLILESASTNQTSMYLCASSIRVGGYSPLHFGNGTRLTVT.

This clone came up once. The chain uses TRBV4-3 and TRBJ2-7; TRBD2 might be the D (6 bases). The germline V and J ends were trimmed by 4 bases and 3 bases, with 16 bases remaining between them. Germline lookup yields CDR1 LGHNA and CDR2 YSLEER. The CDR3 loop spans 15 amino acids. Here the CDR3 DNA reads TGCGCCAGCAGCCTAAACCAAGCGGGTGGCTACGAGCAGTACTTC. It specifies CASSLNQAGGYEQYF.

This sequence joins TRBV5-4 and TRBJ2-1; tentatively, D is TRBD2 (6 bases). The V end was cut by 1 base, the J end by 15 bases, with 20 bases between. From germline, CDR1 is SGHNT and CDR2 YYREEE (reference sequence). This CDR3 is built from 14 residues. The CDR3 bases are TGTGCCAGCAGCTTGTCGGGACTCAAAACCCGGTGGTTCTTC. Its protein is CASSLSGLKTRWFF. Combining the CDR3 with reference TRBV5-4 and TRBJ2-1 gives the whole variable domain ETGVTQSPTHLIKTRGQQVTLRCSSQSGHNTVSWYQQALGQGPQFIFQYYREEENGRGNFPPRFSGLQFPNYSSELNVNALELDDSALYLCASSLSGLKTRWFFGPGTRLTVL.

The V call is TRBV7-9, the J call TRBJ1-2; the D gene is possibly TRBD1 (6 bases). The V end was cut by 5 bases, the J end by 8 bases, with 21 bases between. The V gene's germline CDR1 is SEHNR and CDR2 FQNEAQ (reference sequence). The CDR3 length is 15 residues. The chain's CDR3 is CASSALRGGAKGYTF. The CDR3 DNA reads as TGTGCCAGCAGCGCGCTACGAGGGGGGGCTAAGGGCTACACCTTC.

The CDR3, as DNA: TGTGCCAGCAGTGAACAGACAGGGGGACGCACAGATACGCAGTATTTT. Protein sequence: CASSEQTGGRTDTQYF. V is TRBV6-1 and J is TRBJ2-3; 9 nucleotides match TRBD1. The CDR3 spans 16 residues. With V trimmed by 2 bases and J by 1 base, 4 bases remained unmatched. CDR1 and CDR2 (germline): MNHNS, SASEGT.

V and J are TRBV5-1 and TRBJ2-7; D uncertain. CDR1 SGHRS and CDR2 YFSETQ come from the germline V gene. Trimming pared 0 bases from V and 1 base from J, leaving 5 bases between. This CDR3 is 13 amino acids long. The CDR3 region has the DNA TGCGCCAGCAGCTTGGACGGGTCCTACGAGCAGTACTTC. The encoded protein is CASSLDGSYEQYF. Supplemented by reference TRBV5-1 and TRBJ2-7, the full variable domain reads KAGVTQTPRYLIKTRGQQVTLSCSPISGHRSVSWYQQTPGQGLQFLFEYFSETQRNKGNFPGRFSGRQFSNSRSEMNVSTLELGDSALYLCASSLDGSYEQYFGPGTRLTVT.

The CDR3 sequence is CASSKGGGVSNQPQHF. The CDR3 DNA sequence: TGTGCCAGCAGCAAAGGGGGGGGAGTAAGCAATCAGCCCCAGCATTTT. The chain links TRBV21-1 to TRBJ1-5. TRBV21-1 is assigned pseudogene status. The CDR3 spans 16 residues.